This TCR beta chain originates from a study of shared clonotypes between healthy human individuals. TCRdb's copy holds only in-frame clones and misses some; the assay was immunoSEQ multiplex PCR. The sample records 2 million to 2.5 million clones, just under 95% being singletons. This CDR3 is built from 16 residues. CDR1 is MNHEY, CDR2 SVGAGI, per germline. Trimming took 2 bases from V and 10 from J, leaving 18 bases between them. Sequencing was performed on naive CD4+ T cells from PBMCs. Subset indicated: CD45RA+ positively selected. V usage is TRBV6-5 and J usage is TRBJ1-6; D is possibly TRBD1 (5 bases). The receptor's source is a man younger than 30 in good health. Some clones in this sample may be carry-over from other donors' samples. As DNA, the CDR3 is TGTGCCAGCAGTTACCAGCGCACCGGGGGAAGGTCACCCCTCCACTTT. It encodes CASSYQRTGGRSPLHF.